In this sample, the clone carrying this T cell receptor (beta chain) turned up many times. The data are from a study of CD8+CD57+ T cells in acquired aplastic anemia. Overall study context: Sorting CD4+ and CD8+ cells gave DNA averaging 3.2 ug.

Investigators profiled TCR beta VDJ and CDR3 from genomic DNA template. Each CDR3 protein is one row after TCRdb ran MiXCR on the reads. The sample yields more than 95,000 distinct CDR3 sequences, about 40% seen once. Patients who underwent sequencing had shown CD8+CD57+ cell expansion by flow cytometry. Germline trimming cut 4 bases from V and 4 bases from J; bases unmatched to any gene: 10. There are 15 residues in the CDR3. The germline CDR1 and CDR2 sequences are SGHKS and YYEKEE (reference sequence). This chain joins TRBV5-5 and TRBJ2-7; 8 bases map to TRBD1. The sample consisted of sorted CD4+, CD8+, or CD8+CD57+ T cells (not recorded which) from PBMCs. The clonotype was recovered from a human donor with aplastic anemia. In DNA form, the CDR3 reads TGTGCCAGCAGCGTGTATTCGAGACAGGGGTACGAGCAGTACTTC. It translates to CASSVYSRQGYEQYF. The full variable domain, in which reference TRBV5-5 and TRBJ2-7 provide the parts outside the CDR3, is DAGVTQSPTHLIKTRGQQVTLRCSPISGHKSVSWYQQVLGQGPQFIFQYYEKEERGRGNFPDRFSARQFPNYSSELNVNALLLGDSALYLCASSVYSRQGYEQYFGPGTRLTVT.